This T cell receptor (beta chain) was profiled in a study of blood T cell repertoires in COVID-19. Trimming removed 6 bases from V and 6 bases from J; junction bases left unmatched: 14. The CDR3 sequence is 15 residues long. Germline CDR1 reads SQVTM; CDR2 reads ANQGSEA. Only in-frame clones appear in the TCRdb table, and some are missing; sequencing was by immunoSEQ multiplex PCR. The sample holds about 220,000 clones, 80% to 90% seen once. This receptor was taken from a woman between 18 and 29 years old in a cohort exposed to, infected with or recovered from COVID-19 (not recorded which). The source material was PBMCs or T cells enriched from blood (not recorded which). The genes are TRBV29-1 and TRBJ1-2; 9 bases line up with TRBD1. CDR3 in DNA: TGCAGCGTCAGCCAGCGGACAGGGGATTGGGATGGCTACACCTTC. It yields the protein CSVSQRTGDWDGYTF.